Listed below are T cell receptor beta chains from one sample, sequenced in a study of blood T cell repertoires in COVID-19. Some clones are missing from TCRdb's copy, which holds only in-frame ones; the method was immunoSEQ multiplex PCR. The data show over 30,000 clones, 75% to 90% seen once. Sequenced: peripheral blood. The receptors stem from a man in his sixties or seventies with acute or convalescent COVID-19. Each CDR3 is given with its conserved first and last residue. D genes are given only for firm matches. Clone size is not always given. Where it is, it says once, few, many or a class for expanded clones.

clone size	V gene	D gene	J gene	CDR3 protein	CDR3 DNA
.	TRBV7-7	TRBD2	TRBJ2-2	CASSLREAGGPGELFF	TGTGCCAGCAGCTTAAGGGAGGCGGGAGGCCCCGGGGAGCTGTTTTTT
.	TRBV4-1	.	TRBJ2-2	CASSQDPLRSGELFF	TGCGCCAGCAGCCAAGATCCTCTCAGGTCCGGGGAGCTGTTTTTT
few	TRBV9	.	TRBJ2-3	CASSGNPSGTDTQYF	TGTGCCAGCAGCGGAAACCCCTCGGGCACAGATACGCAGTATTTT
.	TRBV18	.	TRBJ1-5	CASSPRSNQPQHF	TGTGCCAGCTCACCACGCAGTAATCAGCCCCAGCATTTT
.	TRBV3-1/TRBV3-2	TRBD1	TRBJ1-1	CASSQGDRGTEAFF	TGTGCCAGCAGCCAAGGGGACAGGGGCACTGAAGCTTTCTTT
once	TRBV29-1	TRBD1	TRBJ2-7	CSATPGQGTNEQYF	TGCAGCGCTACTCCGGGACAGGGGACGAACGAGCAGTACTTC
.	TRBV10-3	.	TRBJ1-3	CAIRRQPGNTIYF	TGTGCCATCAGGCGACAGCCTGGAAACACCATATATTTT
.	TRBV5-1	TRBD1	TRBJ1-1	CASTPSDRPNTEAFF	TGCGCCAGCACCCCATCGGACAGGCCGAACACTGAAGCTTTCTTT
.	TRBV3-1/TRBV3-2	.	TRBJ2-1	CASSQAVSNEQFF	TGTGCCAGCAGCCAGGCAGTATCCAATGAGCAGTTCTTC
.	TRBV5-4	TRBD2	TRBJ2-3	CASSGWTSGSSSTDTQYF	TGTGCCAGCAGCGGATGGACTAGCGGATCTTCTAGCACAGATACGCAGTATTTT
.	TRBV29-1	.	TRBJ1-4	CSVDSNEKLFF	TGCAGCGTTGACTCTAATGAAAAACTGTTTTTT
.	TRBV6-1	TRBD2	TRBJ2-7	CASSEVGAGEGEQYF	TGTGCCAGCAGTGAAGTAGGAGCGGGAGAAGGCGAGCAGTACTTC
.	TRBV6-6	TRBD2	TRBJ2-1	CASTSSGPGNEQFF	TGTGCCAGCACCTCTAGCGGCCCTGGGAATGAGCAGTTCTTC
.	TRBV24-1	.	TRBJ2-2	CATSAPPFGRDSNTGELFF	TGTGCCACCAGTGCCCCACCGTTCGGCCGTGACAGTAACACCGGGGAGCTGTTTTTT
.	TRBV11-2	.	TRBJ1-1	CASSLGGDTEAFF	TGTGCCAGCAGCTTAGGGGGGGACACTGAAGCTTTCTTT
.	TRBV2	.	TRBJ1-1	CASSKDSPGVTEAFF	TGTGCCAGCAGTAAGGACAGCCCAGGGGTCACTGAAGCTTTCTTT
.	TRBV20-1	TRBD2	TRBJ2-4	CSAWGGIQYF	TGCAGTGCTTGGGGGGGCATTCAGTACTTC
few	TRBV2	.	TRBJ2-7	CASSERTASYEQYF	TGTGCCAGCAGTGAAAGGACAGCCTCCTACGAGCAGTACTTC
.	TRBV25-1	.	TRBJ1-1	CASSESGQGVMNTEAFF	TGTGCCAGCAGTGAATCAGGACAAGGAGTAATGAACACTGAAGCTTTCTTT
.	TRBV25-1	TRBD1	TRBJ2-1	CASSPKGTVILNEQFF	TGTGCCAGCAGTCCAAAAGGGACAGTAATCTTAAATGAGCAGTTCTTC
.	TRBV10-3	.	TRBJ1-5	CAISERGGGQPQHF	TGTGCCATCAGTGAGAGGGGGGGTGGTCAGCCCCAGCATTTT
.	TRBV28	.	TRBJ2-1	CASSFGGSLDEQFF	TGTGCCAGCAGTTTTGGAGGGAGCCTTGATGAGCAGTTCTTC
.	TRBV5-4	.	TRBJ1-1	CASSLEGLEAFF	TGTGCCAGCAGCTTAGAGGGACTAGAAGCTTTCTTT
.	TRBV7-2	.	TRBJ2-2	CASGLLIQGTGELFF	TGTGCCAGCGGGCTACTCATACAGGGAACCGGGGAGCTGTTTTTT
once	TRBV5-6	.	TRBJ1-1	CASSSLGGNTEAFF	TGTGCCAGCAGCTCCCTGGGGGGGAACACTGAAGCTTTCTTT
.	TRBV2	.	TRBJ1-2	CASRLDRLANYGYTF	TGTGCCAGCAGGCTAGACAGACTAGCTAACTATGGCTACACCTTC
once	TRBV25-1	TRBD2	TRBJ2-3	CASSVGTSVGTDTQYF	TGTGCCAGCAGTGTCGGGACTAGTGTCGGCACAGATACGCAGTATTTT
.	TRBV28	.	TRBJ1-1	CASSFDPGSTEAFF	TGTGCCAGCAGTTTTGACCCGGGGAGCACTGAAGCTTTCTTT
once	TRBV6-2/TRBV6-3	TRBD2	TRBJ2-7	CASSRPGESGGRYEQYF	TGTGCCAGCAGTCGCCCGGGGGAGAGCGGGGGCCGGTACGAGCAGTACTTC
.	TRBV24-1	TRBD1	TRBJ2-1	CATSDSGTGDSNEQFF	TGTGCCACCAGTGATTCCGGGACAGGGGATAGCAATGAGCAGTTCTTC
.	TRBV7-6	TRBD1	TRBJ2-1	CASSAGTGRATYNEQFF	TGTGCCAGCAGCGCCGGGACAGGGAGGGCGACTTACAATGAGCAGTTCTTC
.	TRBV18	.	TRBJ1-6	CASSPGGNSPLHF	TGTGCCAGCTCACCGGGGGGGAATTCACCCCTCCACTTT
.	TRBV6-5	.	TRBJ2-3	CASRGLASTDTQYF	TGTGCCAGCAGAGGCCTAGCGAGCACAGATACGCAGTATTTT